This TCR beta chain stems from a study of graft-versus-host responses after intestinal transplantation. Study as a whole: The study gave all recipients anti-thymocyte globulin induction, then tacrolimus and steroids for approximately three years.

The data were produced by immunoSEQ multiplex PCR, yet TCRdb's version contains in-frame clones alone and is incomplete. The sample lists 100,000 to 140,000 clones; approximately 88% were seen once. This clone has a handful of counts. Its specificity is not known. There are 15 residues in the CDR3. Deletions cut 6 bases from V and 7 bases from J, with 16 bases between. The germline V gene has CDR1 LNHDA and CDR2 SQIVND (reference sequence). Overall study findings and caveats: HvG clone declines early post-transplant were associated with peak circulating GvH levels. Patients with graft-donor T cell macrochimerism had high graft-versus-host to host-versus-graft clonal ratios in allografts.

V usage is TRBV19 and J usage is TRBJ1-6; possible D gene TRBD1, 5 bases. The receptor comes from a human donor who was the organ donor for an intestinal transplant. The input for sequencing was unstimulated CD4+ T cells sorted from spleen or lymph node cells, taken before transplant. In nucleotides, the CDR3 is TGTGCCAGTAGCCATTCCGACAGTTTAAATTCACCCCTCCACTTT. It encodes CASSHSDSLNSPLHF.